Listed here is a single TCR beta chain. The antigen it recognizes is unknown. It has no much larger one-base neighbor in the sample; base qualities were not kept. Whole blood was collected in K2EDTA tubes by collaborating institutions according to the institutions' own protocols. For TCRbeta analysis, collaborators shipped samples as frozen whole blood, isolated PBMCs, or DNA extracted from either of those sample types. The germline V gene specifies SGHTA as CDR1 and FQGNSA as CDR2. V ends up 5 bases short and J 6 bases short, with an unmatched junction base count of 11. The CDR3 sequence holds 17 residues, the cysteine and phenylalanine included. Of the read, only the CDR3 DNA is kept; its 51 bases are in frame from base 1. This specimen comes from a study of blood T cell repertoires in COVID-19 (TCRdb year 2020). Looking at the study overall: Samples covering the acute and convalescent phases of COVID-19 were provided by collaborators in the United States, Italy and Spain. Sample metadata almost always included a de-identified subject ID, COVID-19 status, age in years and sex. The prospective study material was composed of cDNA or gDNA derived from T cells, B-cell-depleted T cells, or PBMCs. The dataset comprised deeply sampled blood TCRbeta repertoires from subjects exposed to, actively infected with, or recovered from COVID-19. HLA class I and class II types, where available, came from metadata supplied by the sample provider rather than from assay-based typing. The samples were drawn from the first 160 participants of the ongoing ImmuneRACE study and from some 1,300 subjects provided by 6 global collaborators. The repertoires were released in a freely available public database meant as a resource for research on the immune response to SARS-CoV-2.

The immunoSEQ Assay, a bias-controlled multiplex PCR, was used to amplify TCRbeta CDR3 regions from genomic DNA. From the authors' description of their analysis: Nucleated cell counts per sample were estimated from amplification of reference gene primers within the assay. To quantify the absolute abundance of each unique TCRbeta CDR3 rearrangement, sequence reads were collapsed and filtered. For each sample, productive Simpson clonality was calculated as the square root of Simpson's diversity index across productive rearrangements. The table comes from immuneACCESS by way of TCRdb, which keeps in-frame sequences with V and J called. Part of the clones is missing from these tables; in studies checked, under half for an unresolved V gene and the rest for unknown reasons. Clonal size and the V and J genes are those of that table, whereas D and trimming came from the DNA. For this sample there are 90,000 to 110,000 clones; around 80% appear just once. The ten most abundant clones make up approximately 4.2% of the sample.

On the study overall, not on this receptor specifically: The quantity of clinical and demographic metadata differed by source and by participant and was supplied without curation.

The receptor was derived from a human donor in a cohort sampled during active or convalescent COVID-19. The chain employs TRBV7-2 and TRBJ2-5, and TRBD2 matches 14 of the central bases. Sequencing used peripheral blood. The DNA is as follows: TGTGCCAGCAGCATACCAGGAGGACTAGCGGGAGGAAAGACCCAGTACTTC. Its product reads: CASSIPGGLAGGKTQYF.